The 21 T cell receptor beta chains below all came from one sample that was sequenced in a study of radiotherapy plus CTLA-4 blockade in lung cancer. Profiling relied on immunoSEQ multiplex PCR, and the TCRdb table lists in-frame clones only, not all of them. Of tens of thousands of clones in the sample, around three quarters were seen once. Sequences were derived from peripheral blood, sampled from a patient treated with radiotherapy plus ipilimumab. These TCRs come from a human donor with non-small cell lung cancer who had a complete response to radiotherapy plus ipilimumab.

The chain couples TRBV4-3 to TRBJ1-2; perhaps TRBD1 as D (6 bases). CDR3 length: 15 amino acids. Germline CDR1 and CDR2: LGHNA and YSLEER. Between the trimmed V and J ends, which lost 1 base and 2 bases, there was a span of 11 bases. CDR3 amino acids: CASSQAYRDNYGYTF. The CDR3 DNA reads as TGCGCCAGCAGCCAAGCCTACAGGGACAACTATGGCTACACCTTC.

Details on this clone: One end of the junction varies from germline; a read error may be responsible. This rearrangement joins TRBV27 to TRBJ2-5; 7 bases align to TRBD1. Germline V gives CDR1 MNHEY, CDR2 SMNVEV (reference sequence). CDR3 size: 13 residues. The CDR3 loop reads CASSPSDRQTQYF. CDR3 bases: TGTGCCAGCAGTCCATCGGACAGGCAGACACAGTACTTC.

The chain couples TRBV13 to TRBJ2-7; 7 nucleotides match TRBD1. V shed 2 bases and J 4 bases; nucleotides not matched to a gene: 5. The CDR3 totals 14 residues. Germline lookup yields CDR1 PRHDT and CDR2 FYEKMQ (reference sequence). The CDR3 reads CASSLKGARYEQYF. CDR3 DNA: TGTGCCAGCAGCTTAAAGGGGGCGCGGTACGAGCAGTACTTC.

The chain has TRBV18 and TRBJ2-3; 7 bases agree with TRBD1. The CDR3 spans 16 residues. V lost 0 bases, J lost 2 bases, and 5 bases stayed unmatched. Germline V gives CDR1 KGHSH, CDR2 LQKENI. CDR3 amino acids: CASSPPLGQNTDTQYF. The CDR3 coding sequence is TGTGCCAGCTCACCACCCCTGGGACAGAACACAGATACGCAGTATTTT. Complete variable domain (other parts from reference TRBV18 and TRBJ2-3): NAGVMQNPRHLVRRRGQEARLRCSPMKGHSHVYWYRQLPEEGLKFMVYLQKENIIDESGMPKERFSAEFPKEGPSILRIQQVVRGDSAAYFCASSPPLGQNTDTQYFGPGTRLTVL.

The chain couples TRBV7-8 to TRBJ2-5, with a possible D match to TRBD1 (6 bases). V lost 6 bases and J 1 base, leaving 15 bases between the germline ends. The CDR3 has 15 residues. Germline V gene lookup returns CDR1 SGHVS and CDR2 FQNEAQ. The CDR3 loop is CASSLTGTIQETQYF. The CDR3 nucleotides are TGTGCCAGCAGTCTTACCGGGACAATCCAAGAGACCCAGTACTTC. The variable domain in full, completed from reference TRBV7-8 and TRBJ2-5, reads GAGVSQSPRYKVAKRGQDVALRCDPISGHVSLFWYQQALGQGPEFLTYFQNEAQLDKSGLPSDRFFAERPEGSVSTLKIQRTQQEDSAVYLCASSLTGTIQETQYFGPGTRLLVL.

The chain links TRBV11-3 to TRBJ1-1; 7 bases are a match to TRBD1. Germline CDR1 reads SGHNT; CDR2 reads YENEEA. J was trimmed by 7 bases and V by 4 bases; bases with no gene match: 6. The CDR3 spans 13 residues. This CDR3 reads CASSSRQGSEAFF. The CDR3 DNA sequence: TGTGCCAGCAGCTCTCGACAGGGAAGTGAAGCTTTCTTT.

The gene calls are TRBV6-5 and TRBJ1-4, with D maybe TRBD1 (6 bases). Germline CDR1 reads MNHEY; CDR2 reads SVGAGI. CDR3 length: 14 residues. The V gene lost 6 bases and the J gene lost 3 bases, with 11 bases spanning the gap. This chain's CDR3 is CASSRGQSNEKLFF. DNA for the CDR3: TGTGCCAGCAGCCGCGGACAGTCTAATGAAAAACTGTTTTTT.

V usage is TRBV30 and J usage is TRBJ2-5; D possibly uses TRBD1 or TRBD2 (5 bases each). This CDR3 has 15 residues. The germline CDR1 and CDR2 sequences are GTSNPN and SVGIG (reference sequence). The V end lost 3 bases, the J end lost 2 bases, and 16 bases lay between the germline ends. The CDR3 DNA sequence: TGTGCCTGGAGACCGGGACGGAGCGTGCAAGAGACCCAGTACTTC. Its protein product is CAWRPGRSVQETQYF.

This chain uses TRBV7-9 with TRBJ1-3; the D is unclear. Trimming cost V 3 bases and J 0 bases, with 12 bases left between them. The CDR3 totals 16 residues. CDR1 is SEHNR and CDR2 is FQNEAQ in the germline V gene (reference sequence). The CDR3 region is CASSLYGGNSGNTIYF. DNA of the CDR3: TGTGCCAGCAGCTTGTACGGTGGCAACTCTGGAAACACCATATATTTT.

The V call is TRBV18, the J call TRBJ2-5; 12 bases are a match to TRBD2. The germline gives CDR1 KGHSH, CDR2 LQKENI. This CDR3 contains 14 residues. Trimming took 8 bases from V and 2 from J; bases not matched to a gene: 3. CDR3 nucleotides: TGTGCCAGCCAACTAGCGGGAGGTCAAGAGACCCAGTACTTC. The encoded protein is CASQLAGGQETQYF.

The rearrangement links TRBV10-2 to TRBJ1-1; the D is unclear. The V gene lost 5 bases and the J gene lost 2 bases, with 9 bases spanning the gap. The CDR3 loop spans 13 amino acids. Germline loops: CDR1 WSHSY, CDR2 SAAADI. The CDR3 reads CASSYRLNTEAFF. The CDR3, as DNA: TGCGCCAGCAGTTATAGACTCAACACTGAAGCTTTCTTT.

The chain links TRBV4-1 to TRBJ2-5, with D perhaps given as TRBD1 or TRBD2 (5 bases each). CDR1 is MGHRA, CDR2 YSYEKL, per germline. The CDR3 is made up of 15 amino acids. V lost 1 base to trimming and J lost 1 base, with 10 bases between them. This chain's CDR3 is CASSQGDSGQETQYF. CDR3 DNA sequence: TGCGCCAGCAGCCAAGGTGACAGCGGCCAAGAGACCCAGTACTTC.

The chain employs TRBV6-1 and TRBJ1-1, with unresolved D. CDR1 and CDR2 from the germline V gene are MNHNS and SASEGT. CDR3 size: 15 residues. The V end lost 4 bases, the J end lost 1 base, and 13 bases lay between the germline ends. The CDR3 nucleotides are TGTGCCAGCAGTGCGGGTAATCGTAAGAACACTGAAGCTTTCTTT. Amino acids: CASSAGNRKNTEAFF.

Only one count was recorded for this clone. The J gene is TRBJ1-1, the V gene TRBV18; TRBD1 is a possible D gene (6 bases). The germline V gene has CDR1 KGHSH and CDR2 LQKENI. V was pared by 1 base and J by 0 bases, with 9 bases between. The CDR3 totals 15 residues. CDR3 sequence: CASSPREGVNTEAFF. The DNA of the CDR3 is TGTGCCAGCTCACCACGAGAGGGGGTGAACACTGAAGCTTTCTTT.

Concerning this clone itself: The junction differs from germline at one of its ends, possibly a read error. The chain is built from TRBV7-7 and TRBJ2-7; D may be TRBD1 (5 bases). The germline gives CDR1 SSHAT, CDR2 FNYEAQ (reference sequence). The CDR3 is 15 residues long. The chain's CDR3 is CASSLKPGNPAEQYF. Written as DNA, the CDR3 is TGTGCTAGCAGCTTAAAGCCAGGGAACCCGGCCGAGCAGTACTTC.

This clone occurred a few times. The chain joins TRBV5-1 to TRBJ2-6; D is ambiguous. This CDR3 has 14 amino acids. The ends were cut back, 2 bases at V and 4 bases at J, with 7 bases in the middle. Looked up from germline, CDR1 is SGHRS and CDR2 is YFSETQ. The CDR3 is CASSFSKGANVLTF. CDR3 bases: TGCGCCAGCAGCTTCTCAAAGGGGGCCAACGTCCTGACTTTC.

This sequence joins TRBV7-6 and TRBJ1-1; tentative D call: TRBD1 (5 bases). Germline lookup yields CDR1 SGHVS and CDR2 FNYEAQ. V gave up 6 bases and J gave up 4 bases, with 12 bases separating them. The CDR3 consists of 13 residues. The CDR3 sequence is CASSPLGGTEAFF. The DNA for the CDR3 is TGTGCCAGCAGTCCTCTCGGGGGCACTGAAGCTTTCTTT.

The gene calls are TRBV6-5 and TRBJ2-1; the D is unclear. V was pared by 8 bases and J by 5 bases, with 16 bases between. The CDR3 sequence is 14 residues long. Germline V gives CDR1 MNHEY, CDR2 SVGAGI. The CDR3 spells CASGYLRRDNEQFF. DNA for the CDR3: TGTGCCAGCGGCTACCTACGTCGAGACAATGAGCAGTTCTTC.

The CDR3 loop reads CASSTRRTTPTNEQFF. CDR3 coding DNA: TGTGCCAGCAGCACCCGGCGGACCACACCCACCAATGAGCAGTTCTTC. The chain carries TRBV7-2 and TRBJ2-1; no firm D call. V was pared by 5 bases and J by 6 bases, with 20 bases between. The CDR3 runs 16 residues. The V gene's germline CDR1 is SGHTA and CDR2 FQGNSA.

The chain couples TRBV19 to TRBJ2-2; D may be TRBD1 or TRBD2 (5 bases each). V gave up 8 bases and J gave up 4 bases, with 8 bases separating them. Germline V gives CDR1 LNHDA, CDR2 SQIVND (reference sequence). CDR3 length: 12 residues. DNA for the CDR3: TGTGCCAGTGGGGGATTCACCGGGGAGCTGTTTTTT. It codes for CASGGFTGELFF.

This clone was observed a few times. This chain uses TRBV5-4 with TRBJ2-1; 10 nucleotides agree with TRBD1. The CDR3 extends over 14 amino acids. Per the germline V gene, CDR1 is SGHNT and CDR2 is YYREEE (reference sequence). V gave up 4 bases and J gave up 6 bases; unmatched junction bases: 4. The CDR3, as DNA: TGTGCCAGCAGCCTGGACAGGGGGGGCAATGAGCAGTTCTTC. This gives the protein CASSLDRGGNEQFF.